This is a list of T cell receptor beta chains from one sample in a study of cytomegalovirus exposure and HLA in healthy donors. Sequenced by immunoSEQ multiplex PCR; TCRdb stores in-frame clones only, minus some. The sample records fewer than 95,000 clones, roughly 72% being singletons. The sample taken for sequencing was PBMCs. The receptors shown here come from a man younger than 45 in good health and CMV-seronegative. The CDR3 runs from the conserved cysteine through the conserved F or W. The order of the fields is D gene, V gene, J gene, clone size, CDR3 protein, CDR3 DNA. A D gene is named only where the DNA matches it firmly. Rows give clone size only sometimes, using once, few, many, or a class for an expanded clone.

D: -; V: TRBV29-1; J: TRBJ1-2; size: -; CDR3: CSVEDREPYYGYTF; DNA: TGCAGCGTTGAAGATCGAGAACCGTACTATGGCTACACCTTC
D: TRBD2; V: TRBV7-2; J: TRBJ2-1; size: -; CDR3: CASSFGLAGDEQFF; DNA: TGTGCCAGCAGCTTCGGACTAGCGGGGGATGAGCAGTTCTTC
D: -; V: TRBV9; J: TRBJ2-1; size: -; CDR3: CASSGRKGVSYNEQFF; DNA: TGTGCCAGCAGCGGAAGGAAGGGGGTTTCCTACAATGAGCAGTTCTTC
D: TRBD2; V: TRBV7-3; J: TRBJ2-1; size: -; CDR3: CASSPGTSGVFVQFF; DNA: TGTGCCAGCAGTCCCGGGACTAGCGGGGTTTTTGTGCAGTTCTTC
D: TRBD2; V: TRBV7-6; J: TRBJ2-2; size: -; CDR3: CASSPTTSPTGELFF; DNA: TGTGCCAGCAGCCCAACGACTAGCCCCACCGGGGAGCTGTTTTTT
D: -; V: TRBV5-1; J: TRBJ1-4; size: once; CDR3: CASSVERNEKLFF; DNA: TGCGCCAGCAGCGTGGAGCGTAATGAAAAACTGTTTTTT
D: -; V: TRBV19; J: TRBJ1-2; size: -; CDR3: CASTKFDSYYGYTF; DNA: TGTGCCAGTACGAAATTCGACAGCTACTATGGCTACACCTTC
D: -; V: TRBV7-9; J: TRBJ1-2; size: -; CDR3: CASSLGGYGYTF; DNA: TGTGCCAGCAGCTTGGGAGGCTATGGCTACACCTTC
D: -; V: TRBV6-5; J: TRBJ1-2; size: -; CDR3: CASSSLMADGYTF; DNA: TGTGCCAGCAGTTCTCTTATGGCTGATGGCTACACCTTC
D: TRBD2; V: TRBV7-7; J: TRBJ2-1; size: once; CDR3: CASSPRAGGTYNEQFF; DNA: TGTGCCAGCAGCCCGAGAGCGGGGGGGACCTACAATGAGCAGTTCTTC
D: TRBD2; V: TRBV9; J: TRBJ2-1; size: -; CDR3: CASSVEGAGYNEQFF; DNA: TGTGCCAGCAGCGTAGAGGGAGCGGGATACAATGAGCAGTTCTTC
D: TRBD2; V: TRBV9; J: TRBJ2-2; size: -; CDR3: CASSARLAGVTGELFF; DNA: TGTGCCAGCAGCGCCCGACTAGCGGGGGTCACCGGGGAGCTGTTTTTT
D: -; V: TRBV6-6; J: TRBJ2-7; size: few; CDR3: CASRGGQPYEQYF; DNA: TGTGCCAGCAGGGGGGGACAGCCCTACGAGCAGTACTTC
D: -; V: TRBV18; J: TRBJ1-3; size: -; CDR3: CASSIQPGSSGNTIYF; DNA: TGTGCCAGCTCAATTCAGCCGGGTTCCTCTGGAAACACCATATATTTT
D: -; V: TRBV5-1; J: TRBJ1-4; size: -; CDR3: CASSLVINEKLFF; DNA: TGCGCCAGCAGCTTGGTTATTAATGAAAAACTGTTTTTT
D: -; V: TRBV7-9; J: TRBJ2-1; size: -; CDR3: CSSSLAWANEQFF; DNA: TGTTCCAGCAGCTTAGCTTGGGCCAATGAGCAGTTCTTC
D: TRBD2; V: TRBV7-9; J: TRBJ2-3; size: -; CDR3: CASSLVSREGGTDTQYF; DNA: TGTGCCAGCAGCTTAGTCTCTCGGGAGGGAGGCACAGATACGCAGTATTTT
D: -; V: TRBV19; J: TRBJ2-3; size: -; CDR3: CASSITSGSTDTQYF; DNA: TGTGCCAGTAGTATAACCAGCGGTAGCACAGATACGCAGTATTTT
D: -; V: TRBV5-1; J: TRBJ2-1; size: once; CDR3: CASSLQAHSSYNEQFF; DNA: TGCGCCAGCAGCTTGCAAGCGCATAGCTCCTACAATGAGCAGTTCTTC
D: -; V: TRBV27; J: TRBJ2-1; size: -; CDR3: CASSLVIRGHNEQFF; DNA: TGTGCCAGCAGTTTAGTGATCAGGGGTCACAATGAGCAGTTCTTC
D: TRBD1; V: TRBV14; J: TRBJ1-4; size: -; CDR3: CASSPFQGDETNEKLFF; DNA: TGTGCCAGCAGCCCATTTCAGGGGGATGAAACTAATGAAAAACTGTTTTTT
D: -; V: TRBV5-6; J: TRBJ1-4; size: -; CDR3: CASSLAGGLTNEKLFF; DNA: TGTGCCAGCAGCTTGGCCGGGGGACTAACTAATGAAAAACTGTTTTTT
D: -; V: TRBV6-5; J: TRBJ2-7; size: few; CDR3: CASSPRGRNYEQYF; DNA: TGTGCCAGCAGCCCGCGGGGCAGAAACTACGAGCAGTACTTC
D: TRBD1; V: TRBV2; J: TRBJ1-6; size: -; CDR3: CASRIDRGNSPLHF; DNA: TGTGCCAGCAGGATCGACAGGGGCAATTCACCCCTCCACTTT
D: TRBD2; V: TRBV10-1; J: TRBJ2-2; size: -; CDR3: CASSDEGLAGAGELFF; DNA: TGCGCCAGCAGTGACGAGGGACTAGCGGGAGCCGGGGAGCTGTTTTTT
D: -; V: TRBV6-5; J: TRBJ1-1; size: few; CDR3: CASSYPGEWTEAFF; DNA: TGTGCCAGCAGTTACCCAGGGGAATGGACTGAAGCTTTCTTT
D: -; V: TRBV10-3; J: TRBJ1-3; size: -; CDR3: CAISDFSSGNTIYF; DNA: TGTGCCATCAGTGATTTTAGCTCTGGAAACACCATATATTTT
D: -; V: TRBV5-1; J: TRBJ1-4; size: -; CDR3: CASSRGQATNEKLFF; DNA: TGCGCCAGCAGCCGAGGACAAGCAACTAATGAAAAACTGTTTTTT
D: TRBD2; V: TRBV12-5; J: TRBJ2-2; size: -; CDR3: CASGFLAGGSWNTGELFF; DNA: TGTGCTAGTGGTTTCTTAGCGGGAGGAAGTTGGAACACCGGGGAGCTGTTTTTT
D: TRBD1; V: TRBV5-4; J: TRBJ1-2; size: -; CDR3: CASSLPRTGAGYTF; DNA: TGTGCCAGCAGCTTGCCTCGGACAGGGGCAGGCTACACCTTC
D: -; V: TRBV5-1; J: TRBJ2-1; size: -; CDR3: CASSTKTANEQFF; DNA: TGCGCCAGCAGCACGAAGACAGCAAATGAGCAGTTCTTC
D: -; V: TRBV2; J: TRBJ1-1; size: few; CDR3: CASSYLNKAGEAFF; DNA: TGTGCCAGCAGTTACCTCAACAAGGCAGGTGAAGCTTTCTTT
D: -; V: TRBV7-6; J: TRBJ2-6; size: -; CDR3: CASSRAGTGANVLTF; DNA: TGTGCCAGCTCGCGGGCGGGCACTGGGGCCAACGTCCTGACTTTC